This entry is about one T cell receptor (beta chain). Using a J-beta primer mix together with a sample-barcoded 5' primer, a second PCR was run for roughly 6 to 12 cycles. MiXCR, applied by TCRdb to the 5' RACE reads, yields one record per CDR3 protein. Of some 1,000,000 distinct CDR3 sequences in the sample, approximately 25% were seen once. The data were taken from a study of blood T cells in healthy people across ages. Looked up from germline, CDR1 is DFQATT and CDR2 is SNEGSKA (reference sequence). The CDR3 consists of 15 residues. V shed 3 bases, J shed 4 bases, and the junction held 9 bases outside the gene matches. This sample was also put to use in a study of T cells of mothers and their children.

The J gene is TRBJ2-1, the V gene TRBV20-1, with TRBD2 matching over 7 bases. The sequence was collected from a girl aged 2-9 years in good health. The specimen sequenced was blood. For the CDR3, the DNA is TGCAGTGCTAGCGGACTCGGGCGGGAGTACAATGAGCAGTTCTTC. This sequence encodes CSASGLGREYNEQFF.